This passage covers 11 T cell receptor beta chains from one sample sequenced in a study of shared clonotypes between healthy human individuals. The table came from immunoSEQ multiplex PCR; TCRdb's copy has only in-frame clones and leaves some out. Seen here are about 2 million clones, less than 95% observed once, and the top ten hold roughly 1%. Naive CD8 cells comprised CD45RO-negative, CCR7-positively selected cells, excluding terminally differentiated effector memory CD45RA+ cells. Sequencing was done on a sample of naive CD8+ T cells sorted from blood. The receptors derive from a man between 18 and 35 years old in good health.

This clone was counted between two and nine times. The sample holds other DNA sequences that translate to the same CDR3. The rearrangement joins TRBV25-1 to TRBJ1-1; D unresolved. The germline V gene encodes CDR1 MGHDK and CDR2 SYGVNS. CDR3 length equals 12 residues. Trimming shortened V by 3 bases and J by 1 base, and 3 bases separated the two germline ends. CDR3 region: CASSEGNTEAFF. The CDR3, as DNA: TGTGCCAGCAGTGAGGGGAACACTGAAGCTTTCTTT.

J is TRBJ1-1 and V is TRBV7-6, with 7 nucleotides matching TRBD1. Germline lookup yields CDR1 SGHVS and CDR2 FNYEAQ. The CDR3 loop spans 14 amino acids. With V trimmed by 9 bases and J by 1 base, 8 bases remained unmatched. The DNA for the CDR3 is TGTGCCAGTTCGAACCACAGGGGGAACACTGAAGCTTTCTTT. This translates into CASSNHRGNTEAFF.

The chain links TRBV10-3 to TRBJ2-5; perhaps TRBD2 as D (6 bases). This CDR3 is built from 15 residues. Germline V gene lookup returns CDR1 ENHRY and CDR2 SYGVKD. V lost 3 bases, J lost 0 bases, and 11 bases lay in between. This CDR3 is CAISEPGEYQETQYF. The CDR3 nucleotides are TGTGCCATCAGTGAACCGGGGGAGTACCAAGAGACCCAGTACTTC.

Of note for this clone: In the same sample, other DNA sequences code for this CDR3. The chain carries TRBV19 and TRBJ1-1; perhaps TRBD1 as D (6 bases). CDR3 size: 13 residues. Germline values: CDR1 LNHDA, CDR2 SQIVND (reference sequence). The V gene lost 1 base and the J gene lost 4 bases, with 7 bases spanning the gap. The CDR3 nucleotides read TGTGCCAGTAGTATAGGGGGGGCCACTGAAGCTTTCTTT. It encodes CASSIGGATEAFF.

V is TRBV7-2 and J is TRBJ2-1; D possibly corresponds to TRBD1 (5 bases). This CDR3 comprises 13 residues. Per germline, CDR1 SGHTA and CDR2 FQGNSA. Between the trimmed V and J ends, which lost 1 base and 8 bases, there was a span of 9 bases. The CDR3 DNA reads TGTGCCAGCAGCTTAGGCCAGGGCTATGAGCAGTTCTTC. It encodes CASSLGQGYEQFF.

The V call is TRBV15, the J call TRBJ2-5; TRBD2 aligns across 8 bases. Germline V gene lookup returns CDR1 LNHNV and CDR2 YYDKDF (reference sequence). Trimming removed 6 bases from V and 7 bases from J; junction bases left unmatched: 10. The CDR3 extends over 14 amino acids. The CDR3 sequence: CATSLAGREGTQYF. CDR3 DNA: TGTGCCACCAGTTTAGCGGGACGAGAAGGGACCCAGTACTTC.

The rearrangement uses TRBV25-1 and TRBJ2-7; weak D call: TRBD2 (6 bases). The germline gives CDR1 MGHDK, CDR2 SYGVNS. Trimming pared 2 bases from V and 6 bases from J, leaving 17 bases between. The CDR3 sequence is 15 residues long. The CDR3 coding sequence is TGTGCCAGCAGTGAAATTGGCGCGGGGTGGGGCGAGCAGTACTTC. This translates into CASSEIGAGWGEQYF.

V is TRBV9 and J is TRBJ2-7, with 9 bases aligning to TRBD1. V was pared by 3 bases and J by 5 bases, with 9 bases of the junction left unmatched. CDR3 size: 15 residues. Germline V gene lookup returns CDR1 SGDLS and CDR2 YYNGEE. CDR3 nucleotide sequence: TGTGCCAGCAGCGCAGCCGGGACAGGGTTCCACGAGCAGTACTTC. This codes for CASSAAGTGFHEQYF.

The rearrangement joins TRBV7-2 to TRBJ2-1; D remains ambiguous. The germline gives CDR1 SGHTA, CDR2 FQGNSA. V was trimmed by 0 bases and J by 7 bases, leaving 4 bases between them. The CDR3 length is 12 residues. DNA of the CDR3: TGTGCCAGCAGCTTAGCAGTTAATGAGCAGTTCTTC. As protein: CASSLAVNEQFF.

The V call is TRBV7-8, the J call TRBJ2-1; 16 bases align to TRBD2. J was trimmed by 1 base and V by 6 bases; bases with no gene match: 9. Germline assignment: CDR1 SGHVS and CDR2 FQNEAQ. The CDR3 consists of 19 residues. DNA of the CDR3: TGTGCCAGCAGTCTAGATCCGGGACTAGCGGGAGGGTCCTACAATGAGCAGTTCTTC. Translation gives CASSLDPGLAGGSYNEQFF.

The CDR3: CASSTPLAGENQETQYF. DNA of the CDR3: TGCGCCAGCAGCACCCCTCTCGCGGGGGAGAACCAAGAGACCCAGTACTTC. The rearrangement joins TRBV10-2 to TRBJ2-5; 7 positions agree with TRBD2. The CDR3 has 17 amino acids. The V gene end was trimmed by 6 bases and the J gene end by 0 bases; junction bases not matched to a gene: 13. Germline V gene sequence: CDR1 WSHSY, CDR2 SAAADI.